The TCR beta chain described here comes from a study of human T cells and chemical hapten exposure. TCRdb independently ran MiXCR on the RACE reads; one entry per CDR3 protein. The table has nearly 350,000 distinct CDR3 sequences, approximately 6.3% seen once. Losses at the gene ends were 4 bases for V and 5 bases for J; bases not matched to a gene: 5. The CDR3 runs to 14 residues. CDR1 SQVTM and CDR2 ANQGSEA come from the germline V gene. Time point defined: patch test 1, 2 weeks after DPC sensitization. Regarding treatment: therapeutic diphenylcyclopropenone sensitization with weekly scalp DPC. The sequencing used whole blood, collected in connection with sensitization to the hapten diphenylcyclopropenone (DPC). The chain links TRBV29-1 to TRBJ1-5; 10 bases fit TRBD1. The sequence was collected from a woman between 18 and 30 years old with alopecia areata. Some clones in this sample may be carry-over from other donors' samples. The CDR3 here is CSVGDRGYDQPQHF. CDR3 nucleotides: TGCAGCGTTGGGGACAGGGGATACGATCAGCCCCAGCATTTT.